What follows are 22 T cell receptor beta chains derived from one specimen sequenced in a study of cytomegalovirus exposure and HLA in healthy donors. Researchers ran the PCR with 60 Vbeta and 13 Jbeta primers. The repertoire was sequenced with immunoSEQ multiplex PCR; TCRdb's copy has only in-frame clones and lacks some. The sample contains about 130,000 clones, over 60% of which appear only once. The sequencing input was PBMCs. The source of these receptors is a female donor in good health and CMV-seronegative.

This clone was counted once. The J gene is TRBJ2-3, the V gene TRBV2, with TRBD1 matching over 8 bases. J lost 1 base, V lost 8 bases, and 8 bases had no gene match. The CDR3 runs to 15 residues. Germline V lookup: CDR1 SNHLY, CDR2 FYNNEI. The CDR3: CASEGPTGGTDTQYF. The CDR3 DNA follows: TGTGCCAGCGAGGGCCCGACAGGGGGCACAGATACGCAGTATTTT.

This clone was seen more than once but under ten times. The rearrangement links TRBV11-2 to TRBJ2-3, with TRBD1 as a possible D gene (6 bases). The CDR3 is 11 residues long. V was clipped by 6 bases and J by 10 bases, with 11 bases between them. Looked up from germline, CDR1 is SGHAT and CDR2 is FQNNGV. The DNA of the CDR3 is TGTGCCAGCAGGTATTACAGGGCGCAGTATTTT. Translation: CASRYYRAQYF.

This chain links TRBV27 with TRBJ2-5; the D gene is possibly TRBD2 (6 bases). This CDR3 contains 15 residues. Germline V lookup: CDR1 MNHEY, CDR2 SMNVEV (reference sequence). Trimming removed 3 bases from V and 7 bases from J, with 18 bases in between. Here the CDR3 reads CASSLARGVRGTQYF. DNA of the CDR3: TGTGCCAGCAGTTTGGCTCGCGGGGTCCGCGGGACCCAGTACTTC.

This clone showed up just once. This chain joins TRBV10-2 and TRBJ1-1, with 9 bases matching TRBD1. The V and J ends lost 6 bases and 8 bases, in that order; junction bases with no gene match: 13. The CDR3 consists of 15 residues. CDR1 is WSHSY, CDR2 SAAADI, per germline. CDR3: CASRDTGGGRGEAFF. In DNA, the CDR3 is TGCGCCAGCAGAGACACAGGGGGCGGGCGTGGAGAAGCTTTCTTT.

This chain joins TRBV14 and TRBJ2-1, with 7 bases fitting TRBD2. The ends lost 3 bases at V and 3 bases at J; junction bases unmatched: 11. The germline gives CDR1 SGHDN, CDR2 FVKESK. The CDR3 contains 17 residues. CDR3 sequence reads: CASSHRIAGLDYNEQFF. CDR3 bases: TGTGCCAGCAGCCACCGAATAGCGGGCCTAGACTACAATGAGCAGTTCTTC.

CDR3 loop: CASSSSSGNTIYF. Written as DNA, the CDR3 is TGTGCCAGCAGTTCTAGCTCTGGAAACACCATATATTTT. The chain recombines TRBV6-5 with TRBJ1-3; D is uncertain. V lost 4 bases and J 0 bases, leaving 4 bases between the germline ends. Germline CDR1 is MNHEY and CDR2 is SVGAGI. The CDR3 has 13 residues.

The V call is TRBV27, the J call TRBJ2-5; 9 positions match TRBD1. Judging by the DNA end, TRBJ2-7 fits better; the J call may be wrong. The CDR3 covers 15 residues. Germline lookup yields CDR1 MNHEY and CDR2 SMNVEV (reference sequence). The CDR3 is CASSTPGQGSYEQYF. The CDR3 nucleotides read TGTGCCAGCAGTACACCGGGACAGGGCTCCTACGAGCAGTACTTC.

V and J are TRBV5-8 and TRBJ2-4; 7 nucleotides match TRBD1. There are 16 residues in the CDR3. V was clipped by 4 bases and J by 5 bases; unmatched bases: 12. The germline V gene has CDR1 SGHTS and CDR2 YDEGEE. In nucleotides, the CDR3 is TGTGCCAGCAGCCCAAGGAGACAGGGTCGGGAAAACATTCAGTACTTC. This gives the protein CASSPRRQGRENIQYF. Drawing the rest from reference TRBV5-8 and TRBJ2-4, the complete variable domain is EAGVTQSPTHLIKTRGQQATLRCSPISGHTSVYWYQQALGLGLQFLLWYDEGEERNRGNFPPRFSGRQFPNYSSELNVNALELEDSALYLCASSPRRQGRENIQYFGAGTRLSVL.

The table lists this clone with a few counts. This rearrangement joins TRBV5-1 to TRBJ1-1, with 8 bases matching TRBD1. The CDR3 sequence is 16 residues long. Germline V lookup: CDR1 SGHRS, CDR2 YFSETQ. Trimming took 0 bases from V and 5 from J; bases not matched to a gene: 9. As DNA, the CDR3 is TGCGCCAGCAGCTTGGTGGGGCAGGGGGCTGGAACTGAAGCTTTCTTT. This gives the protein CASSLVGQGAGTEAFF.

The chain has TRBV5-1 and TRBJ2-5; 10 nucleotides agree with TRBD1. Looked up from germline, CDR1 is SGHRS and CDR2 is YFSETQ. The CDR3 is 14 residues long. The J segment lost 3 bases and the V segment lost 3 bases, leaving 2 bases of the junction unmatched. CDR3 sequence: CASSSGTGEETQYF. The DNA for the CDR3 is TGCGCCAGCAGCTCGGGGACAGGGGAAGAGACCCAGTACTTC.

The gene calls are TRBV14 and TRBJ1-1; a weak D match, TRBD1 (6 bases). The germline gives CDR1 SGHDN, CDR2 FVKESK. Trimming shortened V by 6 bases and J by 2 bases, and 10 bases separated the two germline ends. This CDR3 contains 13 residues. The CDR3 nucleotides are TGTGCCAGCAGTCCACAGGGAAACACTGAAGCTTTCTTT. Amino acid sequence: CASSPQGNTEAFF. The variable domain in full, with the rest retrieved from reference TRBV14 and TRBJ1-1, is EAGVTQFPSHSVIEKGQTVTLRCDPISGHDNLYWYRRVMGKEIKFLLHFVKESKQDESGMPNNRFLAERTGGTYSTLKVQPAELEDSGVYFCASSPQGNTEAFFGQGTRLTVV.

V gene TRBV19 combines with J gene TRBJ2-2, with 7 bases lining up with TRBD1. The CDR3 covers 16 residues. Germline CDR1 LNHDA, CDR2 SQIVND (reference sequence). The junction had 13 bases not matched to a gene; V was cut back by 7 bases and J by 5 bases. This chain's CDR3 is CASNSPRGSDTGELFF. The CDR3 DNA follows: TGTGCCAGTAATTCCCCCAGGGGGTCGGATACCGGGGAGCTGTTTTTT.

Comments on this clone: Other DNA sequences of this sample code for an identical CDR3. The chain recombines TRBV2 with TRBJ2-5, with D maybe TRBD1 (6 bases). Between the trimmed V and J ends, which lost 4 bases and 3 bases, there was a span of 9 bases. This CDR3 is 13 amino acids long. Germline CDR1 is SNHLY and CDR2 is FYNNEI. CDR3 bases: TGTGCCAGCAGTGTAAACAGGGAAGAGACCCAGTACTTC. Translating gives CASSVNREETQYF.

The chain couples TRBV2 to TRBJ2-4; D is unresolved. Germline CDR1 and CDR2: SNHLY and FYNNEI. Trimming left V 2 bases short and J 0 bases short, with 14 bases between. This CDR3 is built from 17 residues. The CDR3 here is CASSEFGAALAKNIQYF. In DNA form, the CDR3 reads TGTGCCAGCAGTGAATTTGGAGCAGCCCTAGCCAAAAACATTCAGTACTTC.

This clone showed up just a few times. The DNA for the CDR3 is TGTGCCAGCAGCGCCGGGGACAGGCTCTATAGCAATCAGCCCCAGCATTTT. Translation: CASSAGDRLYSNQPQHF. The V call is TRBV9, the J call TRBJ1-5, with TRBD1 matching over 8 bases. Per germline, CDR1 SGDLS and CDR2 YYNGEE. V dropped 3 bases and J dropped 0; count of bases not matched to a gene: 8. The CDR3 runs to 17 residues.

This chain uses TRBV28 with TRBJ1-2, with no clear D. This CDR3 is built from 15 residues. V was pared by 4 bases and J by 0 bases, with 12 bases between. Germline-derived CDR1 and CDR2 are MDHEN and SYDVKM. The CDR3 DNA reads as TGTGCCAGCAGTTCCGGTGGTGATTCTAACTATGGCTACACCTTC. Protein: CASSSGGDSNYGYTF.

The chain carries TRBV29-1 and TRBJ2-7; the match to TRBD2 covers 13 bases. Per germline, CDR1 SQVTM and CDR2 ANQGSEA. The J segment lost 2 bases and the V segment lost 5 bases, leaving 18 bases of the junction unmatched. This CDR3 comprises 19 residues. The CDR3 is CSVRDRRLAGGRFTYEQYF. The CDR3 DNA follows: TGCAGCGTTCGGGACAGGAGACTAGCGGGAGGTCGGTTTACCTACGAGCAGTACTTC.

V is TRBV9 and J is TRBJ1-2; a weak D match, TRBD1 (5 bases). The CDR3 is made up of 15 amino acids. Germline V lookup: CDR1 SGDLS, CDR2 YYNGEE. V lost 0 bases and J lost 8, with 17 bases in between. CDR3 nucleotides: TGTGCCAGCAGCGTAGAGGGCAGGGCCTCTTTAGGCTACACCTTC. It codes for CASSVEGRASLGYTF.

V usage is TRBV7-3 and J usage is TRBJ2-1; 7 nucleotides align to TRBD1. V gave up 5 bases and J gave up 1 base; unmatched junction bases: 8. The CDR3 is 16 amino acids. Germline values: CDR1 SGHTA, CDR2 FQGTGA. The CDR3 loop is CASSAQGGISYNEQFF. The CDR3 DNA reads TGTGCCAGCAGCGCCCAAGGGGGCATATCCTACAATGAGCAGTTCTTC.

V gene TRBV2 combines with J gene TRBJ2-4, with 9 bases fitting TRBD2. In germline, CDR1 is SNHLY, CDR2 FYNNEI. V shed 2 bases, J shed 0 bases, and the junction held 5 bases outside the gene matches. This CDR3 contains 17 residues. The CDR3 coding sequence is TGTGCCAGCAGTGAAAGGGTAGCGGGGGTAGCCAAAAACATTCAGTACTTC. Its translation: CASSERVAGVAKNIQYF. The full variable domain, its missing parts supplied by reference TRBV2 and TRBJ2-4, is EPEVTQTPSHQVTQMGQEVILRCVPISNHLYFYWYRQILGQKVEFLVSFYNNEISEKSEIFDDQFSVERPDGSNFTLKIRSTKLEDSAMYFCASSERVAGVAKNIQYFGAGTRLSVL.

The chain links TRBV6-5 to TRBJ2-1; 8 bases match TRBD1. Germline V gene lookup returns CDR1 MNHEY and CDR2 SVGAGI. The CDR3 covers 13 residues. The V segment lost 8 bases and the J segment 1 base; nucleotides outside the gene matches: 1. The CDR3, as DNA: TGTGCCAGCCAGGGGGCATCCTACAATGAGCAGTTCTTC. This codes for CASQGASYNEQFF.

The chain links TRBV28 to TRBJ2-7; D is unclear. The ends were cut back, 6 bases at V and 4 bases at J, with 7 bases in the middle. Germline-derived CDR1 and CDR2 are MDHEN and SYDVKM. CDR3 length: 11 residues. DNA for the CDR3: TGTGCCAGCAGCGGCGGTTACGAGCAGTACTTC. It specifies CASSGGYEQYF.